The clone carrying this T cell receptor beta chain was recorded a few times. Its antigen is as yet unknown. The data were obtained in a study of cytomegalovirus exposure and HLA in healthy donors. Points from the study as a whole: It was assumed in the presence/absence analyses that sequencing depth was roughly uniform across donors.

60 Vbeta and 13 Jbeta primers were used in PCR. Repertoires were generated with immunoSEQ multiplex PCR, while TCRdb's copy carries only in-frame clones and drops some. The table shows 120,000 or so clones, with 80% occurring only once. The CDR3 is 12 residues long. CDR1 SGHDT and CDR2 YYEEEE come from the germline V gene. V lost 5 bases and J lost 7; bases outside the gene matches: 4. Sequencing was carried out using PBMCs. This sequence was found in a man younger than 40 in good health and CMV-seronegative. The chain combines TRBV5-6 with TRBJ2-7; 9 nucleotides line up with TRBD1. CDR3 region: CASSPDRGEQYF. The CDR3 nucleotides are TGTGCCAGCAGTCCGGACAGGGGAGAGCAGTACTTC.